This T cell receptor beta chain was sequenced during a study of human T cells and chemical hapten exposure. In this sample, this clonotype turned up many times. MiXCR, applied by TCRdb to the RACE reads, yields one record per CDR3 protein. The data show approximately 59,000 distinct CDR3 sequences, approximately 6.2% seen once. Germline CDR1 reads MGHRA; CDR2 reads YSYEKL. This CDR3 spans 17 amino acids. V was cut by 0 bases and J by 2 bases, with 14 bases left in between. This sample's time point: healthy volunteer bleed at 6 weeks. Unfractionated whole blood yielded the extracted total RNA. Sequenced sample: whole blood. The chain couples TRBV4-1 to TRBJ2-4; tentatively, D is TRBD1 (5 bases). This TCR came from a female donor in good health. Some clones in this sample may be carry-over from other donors' samples. The CDR3 DNA follows: TGCGCCAGCAGCCAAGAATCACAGGTCTTTACCAAAAACATTCAGTACTTC. Its translation: CASSQESQVFTKNIQYF.